This T cell receptor (beta chain) was obtained from a study of T cells in tumors after PD-1 blockade. Study-wide context: Each patient got pembrolizumab 200 mg every 3 weeks or cemiplimab 350 mg every 2 weeks. Blood samples averaged around 100,000 templates (range about 23,000-260,000) and 36,536 unique clonotypes. General study results and limits: Peripheral recruitment is suggested, as some novel exhausted tumor clones were in pre-treatment blood.

Profiled with immunoSEQ multiplex PCR; TCRdb holds only in-frame clones, not every one. Here the sample spans about 34,000 clones, roughly two thirds being singletons. From germline, CDR1 is ENHRY and CDR2 SYGVKD. The length of the CDR3 is 15 residues. V was shortened by 3 bases and J by 0 bases, with 11 bases between the two germline ends. Genomic DNA template from tumor biopsies or peripheral blood, about 616 ng to 6,500 ng input. Concerning this clone itself: Its target is not known.

The input for sequencing was PBMCs, taken after anti-PD-1 treatment. This TCR was recovered from a human donor with basal cell carcinoma. The chain is built from TRBV10-3 and TRBJ1-2; perhaps TRBD1 as D (5 bases). Here the CDR3 DNA reads TGTGCCATCAGTGATGACAGACTGACTAACTATGGCTACACCTTC. It is translated as CAISDDRLTNYGYTF.